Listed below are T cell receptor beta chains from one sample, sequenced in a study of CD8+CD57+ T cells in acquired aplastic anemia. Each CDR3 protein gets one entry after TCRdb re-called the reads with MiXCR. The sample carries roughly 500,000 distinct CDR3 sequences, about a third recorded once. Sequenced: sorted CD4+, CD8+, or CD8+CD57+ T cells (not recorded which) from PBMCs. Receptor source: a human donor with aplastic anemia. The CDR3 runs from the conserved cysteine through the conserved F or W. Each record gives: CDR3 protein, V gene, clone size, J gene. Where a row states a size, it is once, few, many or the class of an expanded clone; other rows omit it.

CDR3 protein: CSARTSGSTDTQYF; V gene: TRBV20-1; clone size: .; J gene: TRBJ2-3
CDR3 protein: CSTHRDRDNSPLHF; V gene: TRBV20-1; clone size: many; J gene: TRBJ1-6
CDR3 protein: CASSSDRVGSNEQFF; V gene: TRBV19; clone size: many; J gene: TRBJ2-1
CDR3 protein: CASSSNGLAGDEQYF; V gene: TRBV5-1; clone size: .; J gene: TRBJ2-7
CDR3 protein: CASSPDITTATNEKLFF; V gene: TRBV6-1; clone size: .; J gene: TRBJ1-4
CDR3 protein: CASSYFGSGIGNQPQHF; V gene: TRBV2; clone size: .; J gene: TRBJ1-5
CDR3 protein: CAWREGNTIYF; V gene: TRBV30; clone size: .; J gene: TRBJ1-3
CDR3 protein: CASSQHMDVNYGYTF; V gene: TRBV5-6; clone size: .; J gene: TRBJ1-2
CDR3 protein: CSAGAFQETQYF; V gene: TRBV20-1; clone size: .; J gene: TRBJ2-5
CDR3 protein: CASSRADLSVSYEQYF; V gene: TRBV7-3; clone size: .; J gene: TRBJ2-7
CDR3 protein: CASRPRLAGGTIQYF; V gene: TRBV25-1; clone size: .; J gene: TRBJ2-4
CDR3 protein: CASTDRGRGETQYF; V gene: TRBV25-1; clone size: many; J gene: TRBJ2-5
CDR3 protein: CASSQSGMREQYF; V gene: TRBV2; clone size: few; J gene: TRBJ2-7
CDR3 protein: CASSLNGRYNSPLHF; V gene: TRBV11-2; clone size: many; J gene: TRBJ1-6
CDR3 protein: CASSGGSPTLNTEAFF; V gene: TRBV2; clone size: once; J gene: TRBJ1-1
CDR3 protein: CATSREDGSYEQYF; V gene: TRBV15; clone size: many; J gene: TRBJ2-7
CDR3 protein: CATRDNFSGNTIYF; V gene: TRBV10-3; clone size: .; J gene: TRBJ1-3
CDR3 protein: CAWSTDRAYEQYF; V gene: TRBV30; clone size: .; J gene: TRBJ2-7
CDR3 protein: CASSLNGGPLFF; V gene: TRBV7-3; clone size: .; J gene: TRBJ2-2
CDR3 protein: CASSLYGNNEKLFF; V gene: TRBV5-1; clone size: few; J gene: TRBJ1-4
CDR3 protein: CASSEFRGTDTQYF; V gene: TRBV2; clone size: many; J gene: TRBJ2-3
CDR3 protein: CATTRLAALMGDIYNEQFF; V gene: TRBV2; clone size: few; J gene: TRBJ2-1
CDR3 protein: CSMVPPHTDTQHF; V gene: TRBV29-1; clone size: .; J gene: .
CDR3 protein: CSVGRGSGRGNEQFF; V gene: TRBV29-1; clone size: few; J gene: TRBJ2-1
CDR3 protein: CSATRSVRGTEAFF; V gene: TRBV20-1; clone size: .; J gene: TRBJ1-1
CDR3 protein: CASYNTGFQREAFF; V gene: TRBV2; clone size: many; J gene: TRBJ1-1
CDR3 protein: CAIAAHRILQGYEQYF; V gene: TRBV10-3; clone size: many; J gene: TRBJ2-7
CDR3 protein: CASSIGQFNTEAFF; V gene: TRBV19; clone size: .; J gene: TRBJ1-1
CDR3 protein: CASRSDRESVYGYTF; V gene: TRBV2; clone size: .; J gene: TRBJ1-2
CDR3 protein: CASSRGTTNEQFF; V gene: TRBV19; clone size: few; J gene: TRBJ2-1
CDR3 protein: CSAQGTSGSSTDTQYF; V gene: TRBV20-1; clone size: .; J gene: TRBJ2-3
CDR3 protein: CASSFFDREAYEQYF; V gene: TRBV7-2; clone size: .; J gene: TRBJ2-7
CDR3 protein: CAISELAGALKETQYF; V gene: TRBV10-3; clone size: many; J gene: TRBJ2-5
CDR3 protein: CASSYASSGVSEQFF; V gene: TRBV11-1; clone size: .; J gene: TRBJ2-1
CDR3 protein: CASRNTGGYYGYTF; V gene: TRBV12-3/TRBV12-4; clone size: .; J gene: TRBJ1-2
CDR3 protein: CATSDFRENTGELFF; V gene: TRBV24-1; clone size: many; J gene: TRBJ2-2
CDR3 protein: CASMNLAGDEQFF; V gene: TRBV10-2; clone size: .; J gene: TRBJ2-1
CDR3 protein: CSVKRDYEQYF; V gene: TRBV29-1; clone size: .; J gene: TRBJ2-7
CDR3 protein: CASSLRGVEQPQHF; V gene: TRBV11-2; clone size: many; J gene: TRBJ1-5
CDR3 protein: CASSSESRDPNYGYTF; V gene: TRBV24-1; clone size: .; J gene: TRBJ1-2
CDR3 protein: CSVEGEGSDTEAFF; V gene: TRBV29-1; clone size: .; J gene: TRBJ1-1
CDR3 protein: CASRGQSGYSYNEQFF; V gene: TRBV28; clone size: .; J gene: TRBJ2-1
CDR3 protein: CAILSGLMNTEAFF; V gene: TRBV28; clone size: .; J gene: TRBJ1-1
CDR3 protein: CASSANRGLFHEQYF; V gene: TRBV6-1; clone size: .; J gene: TRBJ2-7
CDR3 protein: CSAGTWGNEQYF; V gene: TRBV29-1; clone size: many; J gene: TRBJ2-7